The clone carrying this TCR beta chain was detected a few times. These data belong to a study of blood T cells in healthy people across ages. CDR1 and CDR2 from the germline V gene are SGHTA and FQGNSA. Trimming shortened V by 4 bases and J by 5 bases, and 17 bases separated the two germline ends. CDR3 length: 15 amino acids. Alongside a J-beta primer mix, a sample-barcoded 5' primer served in a second PCR lasting about 7 to 11 cycles. From the 5' RACE reads, TCRdb called clonotypes with MiXCR, one entry per CDR3 protein. The sample includes about 1.8 million distinct CDR3 sequences, roughly 50% seen only once; the top ten take approximately 2%.

The sequencing input was blood. This chain connects TRBV7-2 to TRBJ2-5; TRBD2 might be the D (6 bases). This TCR was recovered from a middle-aged woman in good health. The CDR3 region has the DNA TGTGCCAGCAGCTCGGGACGGCTGCGGGATGAGACCCAGTACTTC. This translates into CASSSGRLRDETQYF.